This TCR beta chain was observed in a study of blood T cell repertoires in COVID-19. Study in general: Samples of COVID-19 (acute and convalescent) were obtained from the United States, Italy and Spain. Sources were T cells, B-cell-depleted T cells, or PBMCs; the material itself was cDNA or gDNA.

CDR1 and CDR2 (germline): LNHDA, SQIVND (reference sequence). The CDR3 loop spans 13 amino acids. With 5 bases removed from V and 5 bases from J, the gap between germline ends came to 12 bases. Study processing details: Reference gene primer amplification gave nucleated cell count estimates. Repertoires were generated with immunoSEQ multiplex PCR, while TCRdb's copy carries only in-frame clones and drops some. Clone size and V and J calls were adopted from that table, with D and trimming inferred from the DNA. This sample has about 82,000 clones, with 80% to 90% found just once. This receptor was identified in a woman aged 55-69 years with acute or convalescent COVID-19. This chain uses TRBV19 with TRBJ2-5; D unclear. Sequencing input: peripheral blood. DNA for the CDR3: TGTGCCAGTAGTGTGTCGCTACAGGAGACCCAGTACTTC. This gives the protein CASSVSLQETQYF. Looking up the rest from reference TRBV19 and TRBJ2-5 gives the full variable domain: DGGITQSPKYLFRKEGQNVTLSCEQNLNHDAMYWYRQDPGQGLRLIYYSQIVNDFQKGDIAEGYSVSREKKESFPLTVTSAQKNPTAFYLCASSVSLQETQYFGPGTRLLVL.